This T cell receptor (beta chain) was identified in a study of CD8 T cells in ankylosing spondylitis. Notes on the study in general: A TCR beta motif made of 7 to 9 highly homologous variants seemed typical of ankylosing spondylitis blood.

TCRdb processed the 5' RACE reads anew with MiXCR; each CDR3 protein has one entry. The sample shows roughly 450,000 distinct CDR3 sequences, 25% to 30% of them seen only once. Germline CDR1 reads SGHVS; CDR2 reads FQNEAQ. The CDR3 is 14 amino acids. The ends were cut back, 5 bases at V and 2 bases at J, with 9 bases in the middle. Concerning this clonotype itself: The antigen is not known.

This chain joins TRBV7-8 and TRBJ2-2, with a tentative D call TRBD1 (6 bases). This sequence was found in a male donor with ankylosing spondylitis. Input material: blood, either unsorted or a sorted T cell fraction (not recorded which). CDR3: CASSMDSNTGELFF. In DNA, the CDR3 is TGTGCCAGCAGCATGGACAGTAACACCGGGGAGCTGTTTTTT.